The 28 T cell receptor beta chains given below trace back to one sample, sequenced in a study of CD8 T cells in Susac syndrome. Random hexamers primed reverse transcription of 0.5 to 1 ug RNA. TCRdb independently ran MiXCR on the immunoSEQ multiplex PCR reads; one entry per CDR3 protein. The sample records 67,000 or so distinct CDR3 sequences, roughly 93% being singletons. Sequenced input: CD4+ T cells from PBMCs. The origin of the receptors is a human donor with Susac syndrome.

The gene calls are TRBV21-1 and TRBJ2-7; the table's D call, TRBD1, has no DNA check behind it. TRBV21-1 is given as a pseudogene. This CDR3 has 17 residues. The CDR3 sequence: CASSKGVWGQPNYEQYF. CDR3 DNA: TGTGCCAGCAGCAAAGGTGTATGGGGACAGCCTAACTACGAGCAGTACTTC.

The chain carries TRBV7-2 and TRBJ1-3, with D unresolved. Trimming took off 4 bases at V and 6 bases at J, with 10 bases between the two ends. This CDR3 is 13 amino acids long. The germline CDR1 and CDR2 sequences are SGHTA and FQGNSA. The CDR3 spells CASSSPEENTIYF. The CDR3 coding sequence is TGTGCCAGCAGCTCCCCCGAAGAAAACACCATATATTTT.

J is TRBJ2-4 and V is TRBV9, with TRBD2 matching 9 bases. There are 20 residues in the CDR3. In germline, CDR1 is SGDLS, CDR2 YYNGEE. The J segment lost 3 bases and the V segment lost 1 base, leaving 17 bases of the junction unmatched. The chain's CDR3 is CASSVRRTSETCPGKNIQYF. The CDR3 coding sequence is TGTGCCAGCAGCGTAAGAAGGACTAGCGAGACTTGTCCTGGCAAAAACATTCAGTACTTC.

The V and J genes are TRBV28 and TRBJ2-6; D not resolved. Germline values: CDR1 MDHEN, CDR2 SYDVKM. V was shortened by 3 bases and J by 1 base, with 4 bases between the two germline ends. The CDR3 runs 14 residues. The CDR3 sequence is CASSLFSGANVLTF. For the CDR3, the DNA is TGTGCCAGCAGTTTGTTTTCTGGGGCCAACGTCCTGACTTTC.

This clonotype was counted a single time. CDR3 sequence: CASSLTITGELFF. DNA of the CDR3: TGTGCCAGCAGCTTAACTATAACCGGGGAGCTGTTTTTT. This chain connects TRBV7-3 to TRBJ2-2; no clear D gene. The CDR3 is 13 residues long. V was clipped by 0 bases and J by 5 bases, with 4 bases between them. Germline V gene data show CDR1 as SGHTA and CDR2 as FQGTGA. Together with reference TRBV7-3 and TRBJ2-2, the CDR3 gives the full variable domain: GAGVSQTPSNKVTEKGKYVELRCDPISGHTALYWYRQSLGQGPEFLIYFQGTGAADDSGLPNDRFFAVRPEGSVSTLKIQRTERGDSAVYLCASSLTITGELFFGEGSRLTVL.

The chain carries TRBV5-6 and TRBJ1-5; 10 bases agree with TRBD1. The CDR3 loop spans 14 amino acids. Germline V CDR1 and CDR2: SGHDT, YYEEEE. V gave up 7 bases and J gave up 7 bases; unmatched junction bases: 8. Written as DNA, the CDR3 is TGTGCCAGCGCGACAGGGGGCGGCGGACAGCCCCAGCATTTT. Its protein is CASATGGGGQPQHF.

The chain employs TRBV29-1 and TRBJ2-6; a possible D gene is TRBD1 (5 bases). With 4 bases removed from V and 0 bases from J, the gap between germline ends came to 13 bases. The CDR3 is made up of 16 amino acids. Looked up from germline, CDR1 is SQVTM and CDR2 is ANQGSEA. CDR3 in amino acids: CSVATDIDSGANVLTF. DNA of the CDR3: TGCAGCGTTGCCACGGACATTGACTCTGGGGCCAACGTCCTGACTTTC.

The chain links TRBV6-6 to TRBJ1-5, with 7 nucleotides matching TRBD1. Germline CDR1 is MNHNY and CDR2 is SVGAGI (reference sequence). Unmatched junction bases numbered 20, after V lost 11 bases and J lost 7 bases. This CDR3 spans 16 amino acids. The CDR3: CASCAADRPPNQPQHF. The CDR3 region has the DNA TGTGCCTCTTGCGCGGCGGACAGGCCGCCTAACCAGCCCCAGCATTTT.

The chain carries TRBV29-1 and TRBJ2-5, with 8 bases identical to TRBD2. Trimming at V came to 8 bases and at J to 0 bases, leaving 5 bases not matched to a gene. The CDR3 covers 13 residues. The germline CDR1 and CDR2 sequences are SQVTM and ANQGSEA. For the CDR3, the DNA is TGCAGCCTAACGGGACTAGACCAAGAGACCCAGTACTTC. Its translation is CSLTGLDQETQYF. The whole variable domain, filled in from reference TRBV29-1 and TRBJ2-5, reads SAVISQKPSRDICQRGTSLTIQCQVDSQVTMMFWYRQQPGQSLTLIATANQGSEATYESGFVIDKFPISRPNLTFSTLTVSNMSPEDSSIYLCSLTGLDQETQYFGPGTRLLVL.

The chain's CDR3 is CSADPQGNYGYTF. DNA of the CDR3: TGCAGTGCTGATCCACAGGGTAACTATGGCTACACCTTC. This chain uses TRBV20-1 with TRBJ1-2; D perhaps matches TRBD1 (6 bases). Trimming took 5 bases from V and 1 from J, leaving 11 bases between them. Germline CDR1 reads DFQATT; CDR2 reads SNEGSKA (reference sequence). The length of the CDR3 is 13 residues.

The chain joins TRBV28 to TRBJ1-6; D ambiguous. V shed 6 bases and J shed 10 bases, with 10 bases lying between them. Germline V gives CDR1 MDHEN, CDR2 SYDVKM. The CDR3 runs 12 residues. The CDR3 DNA follows: TGTGCCAGCAGCCCCACGGGATCACCCCTCCACTTT. It specifies CASSPTGSPLHF.

This clonotype has just one count. The CDR3: CASSYTPDRAEHNQPQHF. For the CDR3, the DNA is TGTGCCAGCAGTTACACTCCGGACAGGGCCGAGCACAATCAGCCCCAGCATTTT. The rearrangement joins TRBV6-2 or TRBV6-3 to TRBJ1-5, with 8 bases aligning to TRBD1. The CDR3 has 18 amino acids. Germline V gene sequence: CDR1 MNHEY, CDR2 SVGEGT. The V segment lost 2 bases and the J segment 3 bases; nucleotides outside the gene matches: 12.

This clonotype has just a few counts. This rearrangement joins TRBV6-1 to TRBJ2-5; D remains ambiguous. Per germline, CDR1 MNHNS and CDR2 SASEGT. Trimming took off 5 bases at V and 4 bases at J, with 8 bases between the two ends. The CDR3 totals 12 residues. The CDR3 DNA is TGTGCCAGCAGTATGGCCCCAGAGACCCAGTACTTC. Translating gives CASSMAPETQYF.

The CDR3: CSATSPDREYEQYF. CDR3 in DNA: TGCAGTGCTACCTCCCCGGACAGGGAGTACGAGCAGTACTTC. The chain employs TRBV20-1 and TRBJ2-7, with 8 nucleotides matching TRBD1. The J segment lost 4 bases and the V segment lost 4 bases, leaving 9 bases of the junction unmatched. Germline assignment: CDR1 DFQATT and CDR2 SNEGSKA (reference sequence). The CDR3 extends over 14 amino acids.

The genes are TRBV12-3 or TRBV12-4 and TRBJ2-3; 9 positions match TRBD2. This CDR3 spans 16 amino acids. The V segment lost 3 bases and the J segment 5 bases; nucleotides outside the gene matches: 9. DNA for the CDR3: TGTGCCAGCAGTTTCTCGGCTAGCGGGGCAGGAGATACGCAGTATTTT. Protein: CASSFSASGAGDTQYF.

The chain links TRBV29-1 to TRBJ2-3; D is uncertain. In germline, CDR1 is SQVTM, CDR2 ANQGSEA. The CDR3 runs 14 residues. The V and J ends lost 5 bases and 5 bases respectively, with 17 bases between them. CDR3 sequence (DNA): TGCAGCGTTCCCGGACGCCCAAACTTAGATACGCAGTATTTT. Translation: CSVPGRPNLDTQYF.

The chain recombines TRBV18 with TRBJ1-2; 10 bases are shared with TRBD1. The CDR3 has 15 residues. From germline, CDR1 is KGHSH and CDR2 LQKENI. The V segment lost 2 bases and the J segment 7 bases; nucleotides outside the gene matches: 7. The CDR3 loop reads CASSPRDRGIFGYTF. DNA for the CDR3: TGTGCCAGCTCACCAAGGGACAGGGGTATATTTGGCTACACCTTC. The whole variable domain, remainder taken from reference TRBV18 and TRBJ1-2, is NAGVMQNPRHLVRRRGQEARLRCSPMKGHSHVYWYRQLPEEGLKFMVYLQKENIIDESGMPKERFSAEFPKEGPSILRIQQVVRGDSAAYFCASSPRDRGIFGYTFGSGTRLTVV.

V gene TRBV19 combines with J gene TRBJ2-3; TRBD1 aligns across 7 bases. V was pared by 3 bases and J by 2 bases, with 2 bases of the junction left unmatched. This CDR3 is built from 14 residues. CDR1 and CDR2 (germline): LNHDA, SQIVND (reference sequence). This CDR3 reads CASSMGQHTDTQYF. The DNA of the CDR3 is TGTGCCAGTAGTATGGGACAGCACACAGATACGCAGTATTTT.

The chain uses TRBV20-1 and TRBJ2-1, with 9 bases matching TRBD1. From germline, CDR1 is DFQATT and CDR2 SNEGSKA (reference sequence). The CDR3 length is 14 residues. Trimming at V came to 5 bases and at J to 2 bases, leaving 4 bases not matched to a gene. CDR3 nucleotides: TGCAGTGCTCCTCGGACAGGGGCCTACAATGAGCAGTTCTTC. Translated, it gives CSAPRTGAYNEQFF.

This sequence joins TRBV29-1 and TRBJ2-3, with D possibly being TRBD1 (5 bases). Trimming shortened V by 7 bases and J by 0 bases, and 20 bases separated the two germline ends. The CDR3 extends over 16 amino acids. Germline V lookup: CDR1 SQVTM, CDR2 ANQGSEA. The CDR3 here is CSATGSTTDSTDTQYF. The CDR3 DNA is TGCAGCGCTACTGGGTCTACGACAGATAGCACAGATACGCAGTATTTT.

This clonotype came up a few times. CDR3 in DNA: TGCAGTGCGCTATATCCGACAGTTTCCTACGAGCAGTACTTC. Its translation: CSALYPTVSYEQYF. The V gene is TRBV20-1, the J gene TRBJ2-7, with TRBD1 as a possible D gene (5 bases). Trimming cost V 6 bases and J 1 base, with 16 bases left between them. This CDR3 is 14 amino acids long. Per the germline V gene, CDR1 is DFQATT and CDR2 is SNEGSKA (reference sequence).

The chain combines TRBV3-1 with TRBJ2-7; possible D gene TRBD2, 5 bases. CDR3 size: 12 residues. Germline CDR1 reads LGHDT; CDR2 reads YNNKEL (reference sequence). V was shortened by 1 base and J by 7 bases, with 8 bases between the two germline ends. The DNA for the CDR3 is TGTGCCAGCAGCCAAGTTTCGGGGGAGCAGTACTTC. Protein: CASSQVSGEQYF.

The CDR3 spells CASSLSQGRNQPQHF. CDR3 nucleotides: TGTGCCAGCAGTTTATCACAGGGTCGCAATCAGCCCCAGCATTTT. The rearrangement joins TRBV27 to TRBJ1-5; possible D gene TRBD1, 6 bases. The CDR3 consists of 15 residues. The V and J ends lost 0 bases and 2 bases respectively, with 8 bases between them. Looked up from germline, CDR1 is MNHEY and CDR2 is SMNVEV (reference sequence).

The rearrangement joins TRBV27 to TRBJ1-5, with D possibly TRBD1 on 6 matching bases. The CDR3 is 16 residues long. The germline V gene encodes CDR1 MNHEY and CDR2 SMNVEV (reference sequence). Trimming took off 5 bases at V and 4 bases at J, with 18 bases between the two ends. CDR3 loop: CASSPQGGGLNQPQHF. In DNA form, the CDR3 reads TGTGCCAGCAGTCCCCAAGGGGGGGGTCTTAATCAGCCCCAGCATTTT.

This clonotype was detected only a few times. The gene calls are TRBV7-2 and TRBJ2-3; D not resolved. The V gene's germline CDR1 is SGHTA and CDR2 FQGNSA. The CDR3 has 15 amino acids. The V end was cut by 3 bases, the J end by 0 bases, with 10 bases between. In DNA form, the CDR3 reads TGTGCCAGCAGCTTGACACTACTCAGCACAGATACGCAGTATTTT. Residues: CASSLTLLSTDTQYF.

This clonotype came up once. This sequence joins TRBV7-2 and TRBJ2-3; D gene uncertain. Germline CDR1 and CDR2: SGHTA and FQGNSA. Trimming removed 5 bases at V and 6 bases at J, with 15 bases between. CDR3 length equals 14 residues. CDR3 sequence reads: CASSVRASMDTQYF. The CDR3 DNA reads TGTGCCAGCAGCGTCCGGGCGAGCATGGATACGCAGTATTTT.

The V and J genes are TRBV5-1 and TRBJ2-2; 7 bases align to TRBD2. This CDR3 has 16 residues. Germline V gene sequence: CDR1 SGHRS, CDR2 YFSETQ. Trimming removed 4 bases from V and 0 bases from J; junction bases left unmatched: 6. The DNA for the CDR3 is TGCGCCAGCAGCGCCCCTAGCGGCGCGAACACCGGGGAGCTGTTTTTT. It encodes CASSAPSGANTGELFF.

The V and J genes are TRBV9 and TRBJ2-1; perhaps TRBD1 as D (5 bases). Trimming pared 2 bases from V and 5 bases from J, leaving 11 bases between. This CDR3 contains 14 residues. From germline, CDR1 is SGDLS and CDR2 YYNGEE. This chain's CDR3 is CASSVFDSHNEQFF. CDR3 sequence (DNA): TGTGCCAGCAGCGTCTTTGACAGCCACAATGAGCAGTTCTTC.